These 13 T cell receptor beta chains share one sample of origin, sequenced in a study of cytomegalovirus exposure and HLA in healthy donors. Vbeta (60) and Jbeta (13) primers were used in the PCR. Method: immunoSEQ multiplex PCR; TCRdb's copy keeps in-frame clones and lacks some. The table includes around 200,000 clones, 84% detected once. The sequencing sample was made of PBMCs. The receptors originated from a girl aged 2-10 years in good health and CMV-seropositive.

J is TRBJ1-1 and V is TRBV11-2; D might be TRBD1 (6 bases). Germline loops: CDR1 SGHAT, CDR2 FQNNGV. V lost 1 base to trimming and J lost 5 bases, with 17 bases between them. The CDR3 loop spans 16 amino acids. CDR3 residues: CASSLGETGWSTEAFF. CDR3 bases: TGTGCCAGCAGCTTAGGCGAAACAGGGTGGAGTACTGAAGCTTTCTTT.

V gene TRBV6-5 combines with J gene TRBJ1-2; a weak D match, TRBD1 (6 bases). V dropped 0 bases and J dropped 6 bases, with 11 bases sitting between them. Germline CDR1 and CDR2: MNHEY and SVGAGI. This CDR3 comprises 14 residues. The CDR3 protein is CASSYSGGRDGYTF. The CDR3 bases are TGTGCCAGCAGTTACTCAGGGGGTCGAGATGGCTACACCTTC.

Regarding this clone: One junction end disagrees with the germline gene, perhaps due to a read error. V gene TRBV7-2 combines with J gene TRBJ1-4, with D hard to call. The CDR3 contains 12 residues. Germline CDR1 SGHTA, CDR2 FQGNSA. DNA for the CDR3: TGTGCCAGCAGCTCGATACCGAGTCTTTCGGTTTTT. Protein sequence: CASSSIPSLSVF. The whole variable domain, filled in from reference TRBV7-2 and TRBJ1-4, reads GAGVSQSPSNKVTEKGKDVELRCDPISGHTALYWYRQSLGQGLEFLIYFQGNSAPDKSGLPSDRFSAERTGGSVSTLTIQRTQQEDSAVYLCASSSIPSLSVFGSGTQLSVL.

The chain combines TRBV5-1 with TRBJ2-1, with 7 bases that match TRBD2. This CDR3 spans 14 amino acids. Trimming at V came to 2 bases and at J to 5 bases, leaving 4 bases not matched to a gene. CDR1 is SGHRS and CDR2 is YFSETQ in the germline V gene. DNA of the CDR3: TGCGCCAGCAGCTTCGGGCTAGCGGACAATGAGCAGTTCTTC. This codes for CASSFGLADNEQFF.

The chain joins TRBV7-2 to TRBJ2-1; TRBD2 agrees at 14 bases. Germline CDR1 SGHTA, CDR2 FQGNSA. This CDR3 comprises 20 residues. V lost 0 bases to trimming and J lost 5 bases; unmatched junction nucleotides: 12. The CDR3 bases are TGTGCCAGCAGCTTAGCTATGGAGGGGACTAGCGGGAGCTTTAACAATGAGCAGTTCTTC. As protein: CASSLAMEGTSGSFNNEQFF.

The CDR3 nucleotides read TGCGCCAGCAGCCCCCTTTATAGCGGGAGGGCCACAGATACGCAGTATTTT. Protein product: CASSPLYSGRATDTQYF. The chain has TRBV4-1 and TRBJ2-3; 11 bases fit TRBD2. V shed 4 bases, J shed 2 bases, and the junction held 8 bases outside the gene matches. CDR3 length: 17 amino acids. CDR1 and CDR2 from the germline V gene are MGHRA and YSYEKL.

The CDR3 bases are TGTGCCAGCAGGAGGACAGCGAATGAAAAACTGTTTTTT. Amino acids: CASRRTANEKLFF. The rearrangement links TRBV6-5 to TRBJ1-4; a weak D match, TRBD1 (6 bases). Between the trimmed V and J ends, which lost 6 bases and 5 bases, there was a span of 10 bases. Germline CDR1 and CDR2: MNHEY and SVGAGI. The CDR3 runs to 13 residues.

The chain couples TRBV7-8 to TRBJ2-1, with 8 bases matching TRBD2. The CDR3 covers 15 residues. Germline assignment: CDR1 SGHVS and CDR2 FQNEAQ. V trimming: 5 bases; J trimming: 4 bases; junction bases outside the gene matches: 7. The DNA of the CDR3 is TGTGCCAGCAGCCCCGGCCGGGGGGGATACAATGAGCAGTTCTTC. Translated, it gives CASSPGRGGYNEQFF. The full variable domain, completed using reference TRBV7-8 and TRBJ2-1, is GAGVSQSPRYKVAKRGQDVALRCDPISGHVSLFWYQQALGQGPEFLTYFQNEAQLDKSGLPSDRFFAERPEGSVSTLKIQRTQQEDSAVYLCASSPGRGGYNEQFFGPGTRLTVL.

The chain uses TRBV7-9 and TRBJ2-5; no clear D. This CDR3 has 13 amino acids. V shed 3 bases and J shed 1 base, with 6 bases lying between them. Germline lookup yields CDR1 SEHNR and CDR2 FQNEAQ (reference sequence). The CDR3 protein is CASSFLSQETQYF. CDR3 nucleotides: TGTGCCAGCAGCTTTCTGAGCCAAGAGACCCAGTACTTC.

The chain joins TRBV25-1 to TRBJ1-2; possibly TRBD1 for D (6 bases). From germline, CDR1 is MGHDK and CDR2 SYGVNS. This CDR3 is built from 13 residues. V shed 0 bases and J shed 5 bases, with 7 bases lying between them. The CDR3 protein is CASSEYTGYGYTF. CDR3 DNA: TGTGCCAGCAGTGAATACACAGGGTATGGCTACACCTTC.

This clone was counted once. V is TRBV10-2 and J is TRBJ2-1; no clear D. V shed 5 bases and J shed 0 bases, with 11 bases lying between them. CDR1 and CDR2 (germline): WSHSY, SAAADI. The CDR3 contains 15 residues. Here the CDR3 DNA reads TGCGCCAGCAGTAGATCCGGCGGCTCCTACAATGAGCAGTTCTTC. Its protein is CASSRSGGSYNEQFF.

The count of this clone is one. The chain is built from TRBV28 and TRBJ2-4; 8 bases are a match to TRBD2. CDR3 length: 17 residues. The junction had 7 bases not matched to a gene; V was cut back by 2 bases and J by 1 base. Germline V gene lookup returns CDR1 MDHEN and CDR2 SYDVKM. The CDR3 loop is CASSLGAAGDAKNIQYF. The DNA for the CDR3 is TGTGCCAGCAGTTTAGGGGCAGCGGGAGACGCCAAAAACATTCAGTACTTC.

V usage is TRBV2 and J usage is TRBJ2-1; 10 positions match TRBD2. Trimming took 6 bases from V and 5 from J; bases not matched to a gene: 7. Germline V gene lookup returns CDR1 SNHLY and CDR2 FYNNEI. The CDR3 sequence is 15 residues long. The DNA for the CDR3 is TGTGCCAGCAGACCTAGCGGGAGTGGGAACAATGAGCAGTTCTTC. It yields the protein CASRPSGSGNNEQFF.